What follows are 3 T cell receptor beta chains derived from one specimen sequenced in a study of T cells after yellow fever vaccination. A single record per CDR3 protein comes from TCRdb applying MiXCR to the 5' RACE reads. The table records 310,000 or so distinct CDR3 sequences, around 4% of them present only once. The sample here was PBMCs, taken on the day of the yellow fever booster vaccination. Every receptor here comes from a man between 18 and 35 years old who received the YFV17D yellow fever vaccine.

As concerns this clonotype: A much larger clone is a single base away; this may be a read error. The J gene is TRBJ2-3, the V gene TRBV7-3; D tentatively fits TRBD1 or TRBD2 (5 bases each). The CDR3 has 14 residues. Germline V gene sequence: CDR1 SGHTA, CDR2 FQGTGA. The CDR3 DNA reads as TGTGCCTGCAGCCCCGGGACGGCTGCAGATACGCAGTATTTT. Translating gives CACSPGTAADTQYF.

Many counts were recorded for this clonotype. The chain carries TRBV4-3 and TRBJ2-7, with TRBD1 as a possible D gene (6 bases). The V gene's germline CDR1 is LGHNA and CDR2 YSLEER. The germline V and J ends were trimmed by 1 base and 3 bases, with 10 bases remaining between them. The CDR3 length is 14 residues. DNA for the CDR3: TGCGCCAGCAGCCAAGTGCAGGACAGCTACGAGCAGTACTTC. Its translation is CASSQVQDSYEQYF.

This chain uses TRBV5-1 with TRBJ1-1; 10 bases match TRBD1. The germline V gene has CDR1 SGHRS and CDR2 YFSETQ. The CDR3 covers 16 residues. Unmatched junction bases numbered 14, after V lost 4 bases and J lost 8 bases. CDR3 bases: TGCGCCAGCAGCAAAGAGGGCGGGACAGGGGCACCCGAAGCTTTCTTT. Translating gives CASSKEGGTGAPEAFF.